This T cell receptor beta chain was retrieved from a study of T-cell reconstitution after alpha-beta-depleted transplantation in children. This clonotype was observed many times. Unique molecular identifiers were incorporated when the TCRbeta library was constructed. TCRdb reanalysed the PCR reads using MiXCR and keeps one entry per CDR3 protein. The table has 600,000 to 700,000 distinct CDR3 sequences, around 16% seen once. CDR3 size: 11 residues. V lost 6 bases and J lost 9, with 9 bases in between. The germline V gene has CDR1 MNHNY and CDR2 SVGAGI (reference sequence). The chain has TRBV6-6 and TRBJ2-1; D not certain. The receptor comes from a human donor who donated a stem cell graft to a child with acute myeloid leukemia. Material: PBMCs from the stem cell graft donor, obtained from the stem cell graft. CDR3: CASRAAPEQFF. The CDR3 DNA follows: TGTGCCAGCAGAGCTGCCCCTGAGCAGTTCTTC.